Listed here is a single T cell receptor (beta chain). Many counts were recorded for this clonotype. Its antigen remains unidentified. Base qualities are not provided; no much larger clone lies one nucleotide away. The label giving this sample's time point can be read as: sample taken at primary tumor resection. Donors were some 70 patients with early-stage, untreated non-small cell lung cancer from the lung TRACERx cohort. Without any cell sorting, TCR sequencing was performed on whole RNA extracted either from tumor and nontumor lung tissue or from cryopreserved PBMC samples. Only patients for whom sufficient RNA was available from at least two tumor regions were selected for TCR sequencing. Tumor and adjacent nontumor lung specimens were reviewed by a lung pathologist before selection. The CDR3 numbers 12 residues from cysteine through phenylalanine. Only the CDR3 part of the read is kept: 36 bases, read in frame from the first base. The V and J ends are trimmed by 6 bases and 3 bases, leaving 7 bases between them.

The data derive from a study of spatial heterogeneity in lung cancer (dated by TCRdb to the late 2010s). About the full investigation: More beta-chain than alpha-chain transcripts were consistently detected, likely reflecting higher beta-chain transcript abundance. In non-small cell lung cancer, the study quantitatively compared TCR alpha and beta repertoires across several tumor regions, matched nontumor lung, and blood. A strong correlation was found between TCR transcript counts in tumor regions and a T cell transcriptional module score from matched bulk RNA-seq. The study linked features of the TCR repertoire to counts of nonsynonymous mutations, which were determined by whole-exome sequencing of tumor tissue. In the raw uncorrected reads, each unique combination of TCR and UMI appeared more than ten times on average. Both alpha and beta chains were TCR-sequenced in samples taken at surgery, namely 220 tumor regions, 64 matched nontumor lung samples and about 58 PBMC samples. Study-wide findings and limitations: TCR-seq was estimated to cover only 6.5% to 9% of tumor T cells for alpha chains and 13% for beta chains. A correlation was observed between the number of expanded intratumoral alpha and beta TCRs and the tumor nonsynonymous mutation count. Additional single-cell paired TCR alpha and beta sequencing was considered necessary to confirm, at a functional level, the hypothesis that regional TCRs recognize regional mutations. The count of ubiquitous expanded TCRs correlated with the count of ubiquitous nonsynonymous mutations, and the count of regional expanded TCRs correlated with the count of regional nonsynonymous mutations.

Libraries came from 5' RACE. The sequencer was a NextSeq 500. In the TCR library protocol, a unique molecular identifier was attached to each TCR cDNA molecule so that PCR and sequencing errors could be corrected. Processing in the source paper ran as follows. TCR identification, UMI-based error correction and CDR3 extraction were performed with Decombinator tools. TCRs above a frequency of 2 per 1,000, corresponding to the top 1% of the tumor frequency distribution, were defined as expanded. Expanded tumor TCRs statistically deemed absent (corrected P<0.05) from at least one tumor region were classed as regional, and all other expanded tumor TCRs were classed as ubiquitous. Renyi diversity was calculated using the R vegan package after each repertoire was subsampled 100 times to 5,000 TCRs. CDR3 similarity networks were constructed using string-kernel similarity of amino acid triplets, with links drawn between CDR3s whose pairwise similarity was above 0.82. TCRdb trimmed public reads at Q25 via fastp, called clones via MiXCR and kept in-frame beta chains. All rows with the same CDR3 protein become a single entry with the most common DNA and genes. The V and J calls, along with clone size, are taken from TCRdb and not from the paper's own processing. Recorded for this sample are more than 20,000 distinct CDR3 sequences; around 2.8% of them occurred a single time. Jointly, the top ten make up 7% to 8% of the sample.

Sequenced material: lung tumor tissue, taken at surgery. The V and J segments used are TRBV12-3 or TRBV12-4 and TRBJ2-3; the D gene cannot be resolved reliably. This clonotype was sampled from a male donor with early-stage non-small cell lung cancer. The bases read TGTGCCAGCAGCGTATCGACAGATACGCAGTATTTT. Its translation reads: CASSVSTDTQYF.